This TCR beta chain is from a study of blood T cell repertoires in COVID-19. Libraries were prepared by immunoSEQ multiplex PCR; TCRdb keeps only in-frame clonotypes and omits some of them. The sample lists 200,000 to 250,000 clones, 86% seen once, with 3.5% to 5% in the top ten. CDR1 and CDR2 from the germline V gene are ENHRY and SYGVKD. The CDR3 loop spans 15 amino acids. Trimming shortened V by 3 bases and J by 0 bases, and 8 bases separated the two germline ends. This clone was seen just once. This TCR was recovered from a man aged 45-65 years with acute or convalescent COVID-19. Sequencing was performed on peripheral blood. V and J are TRBV10-3 and TRBJ1-4, with a possible D match to TRBD1 (5 bases). The CDR3 nucleotides are TGTGCCATCAGTGATCGGGGGGCAACTAATGAAAAACTGTTTTTT. As protein: CAISDRGATNEKLFF.